A selection of T cell receptor beta chains follows, all from one sample in a study of blood T cell repertoires in COVID-19. The assay was immunoSEQ multiplex PCR, and TCRdb's table has in-frame clones only and misses some. The data hold some 140,000 clones, with about 85% observed a single time. Source material: peripheral blood. The receptors here all came from a man aged 55 to 70 with COVID-19, enrolled during active disease. Both conserved end residues are part of each CDR3. The order of the fields is J gene, V gene, D gene, clone size, CDR3 DNA, CDR3 protein. A D gene is named only where the DNA matches it firmly. Where a row states a size, it is once, few, many or the class of an expanded clone; other rows omit it.

TRBJ2-5 TRBV24-1 TRBD2 NA TGTGCCACCAGTGACCGCGGGGGAGCGGGAAGAGGAGAGACCCAGTACTTC CATSDRGGAGRGETQYF
TRBJ1-5 TRBV6-5 NA NA TGTGCCAGCTATGGTCGGGGGAGCAATCAGCCCCAGCATTTT CASYGRGSNQPQHF
TRBJ1-1 TRBV6-5 NA NA TGTGCCAGTACCAGATTATTGAACACTGAAGCTTTCTTT CASTRLLNTEAFF
TRBJ2-7 TRBV18 TRBD1 NA TGTGCCAGCTCGGACAGGGTTTCCTACGAGCAGTACTTC CASSDRVSYEQYF
TRBJ1-2 TRBV11-2 TRBD1 NA TGTGCCAGCAGCCGGGACAGGGAGCGGCATGGCTACACCTTC CASSRDRERHGYTF
TRBJ1-2 TRBV18 NA NA TGTGCCAGCTCACCATCTCTAGGTGGCGGCTACACCTTC CASSPSLGGGYTF
TRBJ2-3 TRBV14 TRBD2 NA TGTGCCAGCAGCCAAGTTGCGGGGGTCACAGATACGCAGTATTTT CASSQVAGVTDTQYF
TRBJ2-1 TRBV5-1 TRBD1 NA TGCGCCAGCAGCACCTGGACAGGGGCGACTATTAATGAGCAGTTCTTC CASSTWTGATINEQFF
TRBJ2-1 TRBV18 TRBD2 NA TGTGCCAGCTCACCAAGGTCGCGGGAGCAGCAGTTCTTC CASSPRSREQQFF
TRBJ2-7 TRBV12-3/TRBV12-4 NA NA TGTGCCAGCAGTACGGACAGCTCCTACGAGCAGTACTTC CASSTDSSYEQYF
TRBJ2-7 TRBV5-8 NA NA TGTGCCAGCAGCTTAAAGGACAGCAGCTCCTACGAGCAGTACTTC CASSLKDSSSYEQYF
TRBJ1-1 TRBV2 NA NA TGTGCCAGCAGTGATATGGGGCTGAACACTGAAGCTTTCTTT CASSDMGLNTEAFF
TRBJ1-5 TRBV18 NA NA TGTGCCAGCTCACCAGCAAGAGATAGCAATCAGCCCCAGCATTTT CASSPARDSNQPQHF
TRBJ1-6 TRBV10-3 NA NA TGTGCCATCAGTGACGCGGGAGCTTCACCCCTCCACTTT CAISDAGASPLHF
TRBJ2-1 TRBV19 NA few TGTGCCAGTAGTAGGTCTCATGGGGGGAGCTCCTACAATGAGCAGTTCTTC CASSRSHGGSSYNEQFF
TRBJ1-5 TRBV28 NA once TGTGCCAGCAGTTTGGAAAATCCGGGACTCCAGCATTTT CASSLENPGLQHF
TRBJ1-1 TRBV6-5 TRBD1 NA TGTGCCAGCAAAACAGGGGAGATTGAAGCTTTCTTT CASKTGEIEAFF
TRBJ2-1 TRBV11-2 NA NA TGTGCCAGCAGCTTAGTTGCGGGGGCCGCCTACAATGAGCAGTTCTTC CASSLVAGAAYNEQFF
TRBJ2-1 TRBV24-1 TRBD2 once TGTGCCACCAGTACCCCTAGCGGGAGTAGCGATGAGCAGTTCTTC CATSTPSGSSDEQFF
TRBJ2-7 TRBV19 NA few TGTGCCAGTAGTATCGGACATCCGGTCTACGAGCAGTACTTC CASSIGHPVYEQYF
TRBJ1-3 TRBV5-1 NA once TGCGCCAGCAGCTCCCTCTCTGGAAACACCATATATTTT CASSSLSGNTIYF
TRBJ2-5 TRBV28 TRBD1 NA TGTGCCAGCAGCCCCTCGGGACAGCTGGAGACCCAGTACTTC CASSPSGQLETQYF
TRBJ2-3 TRBV29-1 TRBD2 NA TGCAGCGTTGACCCCCCGGGACTAGCGGTAACAGATACGCAGTATTTT CSVDPPGLAVTDTQYF
TRBJ2-7 TRBV4-2 TRBD1 NA TGTGCCAGCAGCAAGGACAGGGACGAGCAGTACTTC CASSKDRDEQYF
TRBJ1-4 TRBV18 NA NA TGTGCCAGCTCACCCAGGGGTCCGGACGGAGAAAAACTGTTTTTT CASSPRGPDGEKLFF
TRBJ2-7 TRBV7-8 NA NA TGTGCCAGCAGTGTCGGGCGTCTGGGGCTGGGGGAGCAGTACTTC CASSVGRLGLGEQYF
TRBJ2-1 TRBV5-4 TRBD1 NA TGTGCCAGCAGCACTGACAGGGTGGAGCAGTTCTTC CASSTDRVEQFF
TRBJ1-1 TRBV5-1 NA NA TGCGCCAGCAGCACAGACGGTCGCACTGAAGCTTTCTTT CASSTDGRTEAFF
TRBJ2-7 TRBV20-1 TRBD2 once TGCAGTGCTAGTGTTGACCCGGGACTAGCGGGAGGGCGTAACATTTCCTACGAGCAGTACTTC CSASVDPGLAGGRNISYEQYF
TRBJ1-5 TRBV5-1 NA NA TGCGCCAGCAGCTTGGTAATACTGATTAGCAATCAGCCCCAGCATTTT CASSLVILISNQPQHF
TRBJ2-3 TRBV5-1 NA NA TGCGCCAGCAAGAACCCCAGGGCGCCGCTACTAAATACGCAGTATTTT CASKNPRAPLLNTQYF
TRBJ2-3 TRBV27 TRBD1 NA TGTGCCAGCAGTTTCTCGACAGGGCCAGATACGCAGTATTTT CASSFSTGPDTQYF
TRBJ2-1 TRBV11-2 TRBD1 NA TGTGCCAGCAGCTCACCCTCCGGGACAGGATTATACAATGAGCAGTTCTTC CASSSPSGTGLYNEQFF
TRBJ2-1 TRBV7-3 TRBD1 NA TGTGCCAGCAGCTTACTCGGGACAGACAATGAGCAGTTCTTC CASSLLGTDNEQFF
TRBJ1-5 TRBV19 NA NA TGTGCCAGTTCTAGGGGTACCGGGAGTAATCAGCCCCAGCATTTT CASSRGTGSNQPQHF
TRBJ2-3 TRBV5-1 NA NA TGCGCCAGCAGCCCTACAGTTCGGGGAAGCACAGATACGCAGTATTTT CASSPTVRGSTDTQYF
TRBJ1-5 TRBV6-5 TRBD1 once TGTGCCAGCAGTAGGGACAGGCGGAATCAGCCCCAGCATTTT CASSRDRRNQPQHF
TRBJ2-1 TRBV29-1 TRBD2 NA TGCAGCGCCCGGACTAGCGGGAGTATGGGTGAGCAGTTCTTC CSARTSGSMGEQFF
TRBJ1-1 TRBV30 NA NA TGTGCCTGGAGTCGGGGAACGTGGACTGAAGCTTTCTTT CAWSRGTWTEAFF
TRBJ1-6 TRBV13 TRBD1 NA TGTGCCAGCAGCTTAGGCAGGACAGGGGGTCTCCCCCTCCACTTT CASSLGRTGGLPLHF
TRBJ1-5 TRBV19 NA NA TGTGCCTCATATAGTCGACAGCAAAATCAGCCCCAGCATTTT CASYSRQQNQPQHF
TRBJ2-1 TRBV25-1 TRBD1 NA TGTGCCTCCACGGGACAGGGGGACAATGAGCAGTTCTTC CASTGQGDNEQFF
TRBJ1-2 TRBV6-7 NA NA TGTGCCAGCAGTCAACCTCTCGTAACGGATTTCGAGGCCAACTATGGCTACACCTTC CASSQPLVTDFEANYGYTF
TRBJ1-5 TRBV2 TRBD1 NA TGTGCCAGCAGCCTTGGACAGGGGAGCAATCAGCCCCAGCATTTT CASSLGQGSNQPQHF
TRBJ1-1 TRBV3-1/TRBV3-2 NA NA TGTGCCAGCAGCCAAGTAACAGCGAACACTGAAGCTTTCTTT CASSQVTANTEAFF
TRBJ1-4 TRBV7-3 NA once TGTGCCAGCAGCCCACCCCGGGGAAGGTATGTCGGAGCTAATGAAAAACTGTTTTTT CASSPPRGRYVGANEKLFF
TRBJ2-1 TRBV3-1/TRBV3-2 TRBD2 NA TGTGCCAGCAGCCAAGATCTTTGGCCTAGCGGGAGCTCCAATGAGCAGTTCTTC CASSQDLWPSGSSNEQFF
TRBJ2-1 TRBV5-1 NA NA TGCGCCAGCAGCTTGGACAGGGGGTCGGCGGGAGTCAAATACAATGAGCAGTTCTTC CASSLDRGSAGVKYNEQFF
TRBJ2-7 TRBV7-2 NA NA TGTGCCAGCAGCCCGAGGAGCAGGGTTAACCACGAGCAGTACTTC CASSPRSRVNHEQYF
TRBJ1-5 TRBV5-1 NA NA TGCGCCAGCAGCTTGGACCCCCTTGGCAGCAATCAGCCCCAGCATTTT CASSLDPLGSNQPQHF
TRBJ1-5 TRBV7-2 NA NA TGTGCCAGCAGCCGAGACAGTTCGCAGCCCCAGCATTTT CASSRDSSQPQHF
TRBJ1-2 TRBV5-5 TRBD1 NA TGTGCCAGCAGCTTGGTGTGGCGACAGGGTCTCTATGGCTACACCTTC CASSLVWRQGLYGYTF
TRBJ2-2 TRBV29-1 TRBD2 NA TGCAGCGCCCGTGTAGCGGGAGCAAACGGGGAGCTGTTTTTT CSARVAGANGELFF
TRBJ2-7 TRBV5-6 NA NA TGTGCCAGCAGCTTGAGCGCTAGATTAGACGAGCAGTACTTC CASSLSARLDEQYF
TRBJ1-3 TRBV4-3 NA few TGCGCCAGCAGCCAAGAGCCCCCCTTAGAGTCTGGAAACACCATATATTTT CASSQEPPLESGNTIYF
TRBJ2-1 TRBV9 NA once TGTGCCAGCAGCGTAGATTACAGGGTGGTTTGGATCAATGAGCAGTTCTTC CASSVDYRVVWINEQFF